The 5 T cell receptor beta chains presented below share a single source sample, sequenced in a study of cytomegalovirus exposure and HLA in healthy donors. PCR involved 60 Vbeta and 13 Jbeta primers. Measured with immunoSEQ multiplex PCR; TCRdb has only the in-frame clones, and not every one. The data contain 80,000 to 95,000 clones, 70% to 80% of them singletons. The sample taken for sequencing was PBMCs. The receptors come from a woman aged 40 to 49 in good health and CMV-seropositive.

This clone showed up just once. The chain carries TRBV30 and TRBJ1-2; D is possibly TRBD1 (6 bases). The ends were cut back, 5 bases at V and 8 bases at J, with 21 bases in the middle. CDR1 and CDR2 from the germline V gene are GTSNPN and SVGIG (reference sequence). The CDR3 runs 14 residues. The chain's CDR3 is CAWDTLQGRNGYTF. The CDR3 nucleotides read TGTGCCTGGGATACCCTTCAGGGGAGAAACGGCTACACCTTC.

The rearrangement uses TRBV19 and TRBJ1-2; a possible D gene is TRBD1 (5 bases). The germline gives CDR1 LNHDA, CDR2 SQIVND (reference sequence). Trimming removed 1 base from V and 4 bases from J, with 10 bases in between. This CDR3 spans 14 amino acids. As DNA, the CDR3 is TGTGCCAGTAGTATAGGACCCGGGGGCTATGGCTACACCTTC. Translated: CASSIGPGGYGYTF. The variable domain in full, completed from reference TRBV19 and TRBJ1-2, reads DGGITQSPKYLFRKEGQNVTLSCEQNLNHDAMYWYRQDPGQGLRLIYYSQIVNDFQKGDIAEGYSVSREKKESFPLTVTSAQKNPTAFYLCASSIGPGGYGYTFGSGTRLTVV.

The chain combines TRBV6-5 with TRBJ1-2, with D uncertain. The germline V gene encodes CDR1 MNHEY and CDR2 SVGAGI. CDR3 length equals 15 residues. V lost 0 bases and J lost 0, with 8 bases in between. CDR3 sequence reads: CASSYSSGTNYGYTF. CDR3 sequence (DNA): TGTGCCAGCAGTTACTCGTCGGGAACTAACTATGGCTACACCTTC.

The gene calls are TRBV7-6 and TRBJ2-7; TRBD1 matches at 12 bases. This CDR3 comprises 17 residues. Germline assignment: CDR1 SGHVS and CDR2 FNYEAQ. V gave up 0 bases and J gave up 6 bases; unmatched junction bases: 9. CDR3 nucleotide sequence: TGTGCCAGCAGCTTAGCCTTAAGGGACAGGGGGCCCTCCGAGCAGTACTTC. Its protein is CASSLALRDRGPSEQYF.

The chain combines TRBV7-2 with TRBJ2-7, with 8 positions matching TRBD2. The junction had 8 bases not matched to a gene; V was cut back by 4 bases and J by 6 bases. This CDR3 contains 14 residues. Per germline, CDR1 SGHTA and CDR2 FQGNSA. The DNA for the CDR3 is TGTGCCAGCAGCTCATCCGGGACTAGGGGCGAGCAGTACTTC. This sequence encodes CASSSSGTRGEQYF.